Given below is one T cell receptor beta chain in context. Its antigen is still unknown. PCR used 60 Vbeta primers and 13 Jbeta primers. Some clones are missing from TCRdb's copy, which holds only in-frame ones; the method was immunoSEQ multiplex PCR. The table includes some 170,000 clones, almost 80% detected once. This sample is part of a study of cytomegalovirus exposure and HLA in healthy donors. Notes on the study in general: Later, an analysis showed that TCR beta chains associated with HLA were more clonally expanded than others that were equally common. Later analysis associated a missense DCLRE1C variant with TCR beta V- and J-gene trimming. About 87% or about 30% of the time was how often most TCR beta V segments were productive, according to an earlier analysis.

The CDR3 consists of 15 residues. J gave up 3 bases and V 0 bases, and 6 bases lay outside the gene matches. The germline V gene has CDR1 SGHDT and CDR2 YYEEEE. The J gene is TRBJ2-7, the V gene TRBV5-6, with 7 bases that match TRBD1. This receptor was identified in a young man in good health and CMV-seropositive. Sequencing was carried out using PBMCs. The CDR3 loop reads CASSLGYRGNYEQYF. The CDR3 nucleotides are TGTGCCAGCAGCTTGGGGTACAGGGGCAACTACGAGCAGTACTTC.